Presented here are 5 T cell receptor beta chains from one specimen sequenced in a study of CD8 T cells in Susac syndrome. RNA totalling about 0.5 to 1 ug underwent reverse transcription with random hexamers. Each CDR3 protein gets one entry after TCRdb re-called the immunoSEQ multiplex PCR reads with MiXCR. The sample includes about 300,000 distinct CDR3 sequences, approximately 89% of them seen just once. Material: CD8+ T cells from PBMCs. The receptors were sampled from a human donor with multiple sclerosis.

V is TRBV7-3 and J is TRBJ2-1, with a possible D match to TRBD2 (5 bases). The CDR3 covers 15 residues. Per the germline V gene, CDR1 is SGHTA and CDR2 is FQGTGA. Trimming pared 5 bases from V and 4 bases from J, leaving 15 bases between. Written as DNA, the CDR3 is TGTGCCAGCAGCCCCCGGTTGGGAGATTACAATGAGCAGTTCTTC. It codes for CASSPRLGDYNEQFF. Variable domain in full (rest from reference TRBV7-3 and TRBJ2-1): GAGVSQTPSNKVTEKGKYVELRCDPISGHTALYWYRQSLGQGPEFLIYFQGTGAADDSGLPNDRFFAVRPEGSVSTLKIQRTERGDSAVYLCASSPRLGDYNEQFFGPGTRLTVL.

V is TRBV20-1 and J is TRBJ2-3; D ambiguous. Germline values: CDR1 DFQATT, CDR2 SNEGSKA (reference sequence). The CDR3 length is 16 residues. V was pared by 5 bases and J by 3 bases, with 21 bases between. The CDR3 is CSALNPETVGTDTQYF. The CDR3 DNA is TGCAGTGCTCTTAACCCCGAGACTGTGGGGACAGATACGCAGTATTTT.

There are a few counts of this clonotype. The chain couples TRBV5-1 to TRBJ2-7; D is unresolved. Looked up from germline, CDR1 is SGHRS and CDR2 is YFSETQ. Trimming removed 4 bases at V and 2 bases at J, with 13 bases between. The CDR3 extends over 14 amino acids. Written as DNA, the CDR3 is TGCGCCAGCAGCCGAACTGACATCACCTACGAGCAGTACTTC. Amino acids: CASSRTDITYEQYF.

This chain connects TRBV20-1 to TRBJ2-2; a possible D gene is TRBD2 (6 bases). CDR3 length equals 13 residues. V lost 7 bases to trimming and J lost 5 bases, with 14 bases between them. Germline V gene lookup returns CDR1 DFQATT and CDR2 SNEGSKA (reference sequence). CDR3 sequence (DNA): TGCAGTGGGGAGGCTAGAAGGACCGGGGAGCTGTTTTTT. Translating it yields CSGEARRTGELFF.

The genes are TRBV4-2 and TRBJ1-2, with D perhaps TRBD1 (5 bases). V dropped 0 bases and J dropped 3 bases, with 11 bases sitting between them. Per germline, CDR1 LGHNA and CDR2 YNFKEQ. The CDR3 totals 15 residues. DNA for the CDR3: TGTGCCAGCAGCCAAGATACCGGGGACGACTATGGCTACACCTTC. It yields the protein CASSQDTGDDYGYTF.